Below, 2 T cell receptor beta chains from the same sample are listed, as sequenced in a study of blood T cell repertoires in COVID-19 (TCRdb year 2020). The method behind the library was the immunoSEQ multiplex PCR assay. Not all clones reach the TCRdb copy of this immuneACCESS table, which keeps in-frame sequences only. Checked studies attribute under half of the gap to unresolved V genes and leave the rest unexplained. The sample records approximately 130,000 clones, 75% to 90% of which are singletons. The ten largest account for about 4.3% of the sample. The sequenced sample consisted of peripheral blood. These TCRs come from a human donor in a cohort sampled during active COVID-19.

The chain recombines TRBV15 with TRBJ1-2, with a weak D call TRBD1 (5 bases). Trimming shortened V by 0 bases and J by 8 bases, and 16 bases separated the two germline ends. The CDR3 has 15 amino acids. CDR1 and CDR2 (germline): LNHNV, YYDKDF (reference sequence). The CDR3 coding sequence is TGTGCCACCAGCAGAGACCTGGGGGGTAGACGGGGCTACACCTTC. It is translated as CATSRDLGGRRGYTF. Variable domain in full (rest from reference TRBV15 and TRBJ1-2): DAMVIQNPRYQVTQFGKPVTLSCSQTLNHNVMYWYQQKSSQAPKLLFHYYDKDFNNEADTPDNFQSRRPNTSFCFLDIRSPGLGDTAMYLCATSRDLGGRRGYTFGSGTRLTVV.

As regards this clone: The germline gene is not matched at one end of the junction; a read error may be the cause. The rearrangement links TRBV2 to TRBJ2-2; 7 bases line up with TRBD2. The CDR3 covers 15 residues. Germline CDR1 is SNHLY and CDR2 is FYNNEI. CDR3 region: CASSEVLATTGELFF. CDR3 nucleotides: TGTGCCAGCAGCGAAGTACTAGCGACCACCGGGGAGCTGTTTTTT.